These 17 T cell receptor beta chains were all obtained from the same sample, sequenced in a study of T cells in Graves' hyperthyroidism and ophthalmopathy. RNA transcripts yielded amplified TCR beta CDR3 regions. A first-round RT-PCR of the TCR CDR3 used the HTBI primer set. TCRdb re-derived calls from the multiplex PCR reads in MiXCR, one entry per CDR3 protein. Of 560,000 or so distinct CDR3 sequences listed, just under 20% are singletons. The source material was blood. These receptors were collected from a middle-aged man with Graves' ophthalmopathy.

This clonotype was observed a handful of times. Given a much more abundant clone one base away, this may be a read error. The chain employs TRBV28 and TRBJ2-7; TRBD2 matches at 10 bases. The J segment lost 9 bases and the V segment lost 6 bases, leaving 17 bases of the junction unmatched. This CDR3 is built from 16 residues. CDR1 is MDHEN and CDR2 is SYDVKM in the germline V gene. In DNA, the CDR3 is TGTGCCAGCAGACAGAGGGGGCTAGCGGGAGTACAAGGGCAGTACTTC. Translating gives CASRQRGLAGVQGQYF.

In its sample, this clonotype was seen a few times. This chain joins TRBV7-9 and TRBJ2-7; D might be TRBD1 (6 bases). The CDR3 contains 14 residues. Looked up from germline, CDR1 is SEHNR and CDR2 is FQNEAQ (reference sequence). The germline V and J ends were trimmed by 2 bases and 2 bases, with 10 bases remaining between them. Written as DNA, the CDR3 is TGTGCCAGCAGCTTAAAACAGGGAGCCTACGAGCAGTACTTC. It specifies CASSLKQGAYEQYF.

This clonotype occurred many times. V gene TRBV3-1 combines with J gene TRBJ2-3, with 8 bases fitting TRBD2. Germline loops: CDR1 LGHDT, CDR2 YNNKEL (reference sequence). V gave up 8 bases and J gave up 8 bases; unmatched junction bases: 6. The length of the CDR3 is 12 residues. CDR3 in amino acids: CASVGRGATQYF. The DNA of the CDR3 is TGTGCCAGCGTCGGGAGGGGGGCTACGCAGTATTTT.

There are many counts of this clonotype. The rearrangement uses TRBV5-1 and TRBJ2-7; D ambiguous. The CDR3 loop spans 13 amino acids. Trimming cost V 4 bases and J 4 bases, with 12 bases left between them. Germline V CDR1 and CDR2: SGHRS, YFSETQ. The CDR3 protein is CASSPLTGYEQYF. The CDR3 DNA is TGCGCCAGCAGCCCTCTTACGGGTTACGAGCAGTACTTC.

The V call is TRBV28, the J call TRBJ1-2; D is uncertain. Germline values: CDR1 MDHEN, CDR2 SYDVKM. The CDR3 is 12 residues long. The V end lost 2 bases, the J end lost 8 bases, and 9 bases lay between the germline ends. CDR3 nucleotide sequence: TGTGCCAGCAGTTTACTGAGCGGAGGCTACACCTTC. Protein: CASSLLSGGYTF.

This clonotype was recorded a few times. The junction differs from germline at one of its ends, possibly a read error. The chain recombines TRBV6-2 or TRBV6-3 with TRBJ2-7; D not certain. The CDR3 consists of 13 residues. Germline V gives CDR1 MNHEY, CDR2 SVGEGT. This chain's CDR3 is CASSYDGTAEPYF. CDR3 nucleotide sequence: TGTGCCAGCAGTTACGATGGCACCGCTGAGCCGTACTTC.

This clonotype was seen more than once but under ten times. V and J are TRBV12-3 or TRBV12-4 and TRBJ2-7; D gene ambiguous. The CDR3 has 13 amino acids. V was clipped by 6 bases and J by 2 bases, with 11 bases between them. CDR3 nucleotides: TGTGCCAGCAGCCCTCCGGTAGCCTACGAGCAGTACTTC. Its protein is CASSPPVAYEQYF.

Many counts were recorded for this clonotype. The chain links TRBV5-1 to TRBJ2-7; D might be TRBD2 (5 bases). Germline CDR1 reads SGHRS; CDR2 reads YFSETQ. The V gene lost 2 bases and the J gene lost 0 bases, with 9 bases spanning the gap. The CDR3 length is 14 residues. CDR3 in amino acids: CASSFGLHSYEQYF. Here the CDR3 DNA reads TGCGCCAGCAGCTTCGGACTGCACTCCTACGAGCAGTACTTC.

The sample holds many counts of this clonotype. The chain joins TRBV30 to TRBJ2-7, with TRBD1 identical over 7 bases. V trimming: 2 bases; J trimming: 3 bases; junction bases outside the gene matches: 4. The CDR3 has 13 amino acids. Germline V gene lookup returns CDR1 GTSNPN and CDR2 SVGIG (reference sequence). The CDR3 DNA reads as TGTGCCTGGAGTCCGGGACAGCACTACGAGCAGTACTTC. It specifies CAWSPGQHYEQYF.

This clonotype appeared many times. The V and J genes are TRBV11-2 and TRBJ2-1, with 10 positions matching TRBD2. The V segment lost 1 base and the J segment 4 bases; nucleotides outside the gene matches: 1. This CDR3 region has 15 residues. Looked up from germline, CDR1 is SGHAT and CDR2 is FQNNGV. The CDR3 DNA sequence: TGTGCCAGCAGCTTAGCACTAGCGGGATACAATGAGCAGTTCTTC. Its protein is CASSLALAGYNEQFF. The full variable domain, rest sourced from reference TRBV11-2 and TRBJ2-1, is EAGVAQSPRYKIIEKRQSVAFWCNPISGHATLYWYQQILGQGPKLLIQFQNNGVVDDSQLPKDRFSAERLKGVDSTLKIQPAKLEDSAVYLCASSLALAGYNEQFFGPGTRLTVL.

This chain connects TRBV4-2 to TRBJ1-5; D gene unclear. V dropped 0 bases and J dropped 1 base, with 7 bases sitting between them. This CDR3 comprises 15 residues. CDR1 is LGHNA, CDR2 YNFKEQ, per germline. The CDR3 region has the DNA TGTGCCAGCAGCCAAGATTCGGGCAGCAATCAGCCCCAGCATTTT. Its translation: CASSQDSGSNQPQHF.

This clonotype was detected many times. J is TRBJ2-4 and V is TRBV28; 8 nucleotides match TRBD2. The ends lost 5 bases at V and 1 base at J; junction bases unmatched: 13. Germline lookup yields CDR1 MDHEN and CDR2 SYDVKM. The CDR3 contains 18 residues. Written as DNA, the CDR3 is TGTGCCAGCAGTGTCTCCTCCTGGACTAGCTCGGCCAAAAACATTCAGTACTTC. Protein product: CASSVSSWTSSAKNIQYF.

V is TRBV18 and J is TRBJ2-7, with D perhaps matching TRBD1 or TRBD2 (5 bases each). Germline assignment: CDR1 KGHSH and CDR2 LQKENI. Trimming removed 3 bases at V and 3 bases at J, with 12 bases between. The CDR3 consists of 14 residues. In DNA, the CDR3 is TGTGCCAGCTCACCCACGGGTGGGGGCTACGAGCAGTACTTC. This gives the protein CASSPTGGGYEQYF.

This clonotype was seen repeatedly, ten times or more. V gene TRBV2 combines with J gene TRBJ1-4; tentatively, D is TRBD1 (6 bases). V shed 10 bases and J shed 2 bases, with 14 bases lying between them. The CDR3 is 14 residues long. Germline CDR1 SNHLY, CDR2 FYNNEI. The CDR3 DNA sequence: TGTGCCACCTCAACAGGGAGGACTAATGAAAAACTGTTTTTT. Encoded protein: CATSTGRTNEKLFF.

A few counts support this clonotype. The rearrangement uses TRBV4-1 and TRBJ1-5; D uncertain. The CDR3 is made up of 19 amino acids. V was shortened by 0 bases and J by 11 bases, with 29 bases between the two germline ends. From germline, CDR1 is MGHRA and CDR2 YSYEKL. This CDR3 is CASSQDPPREQTRFMTQHF. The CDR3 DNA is TGCGCCAGCAGCCAAGACCCTCCGAGAGAACAGACTCGTTTTATGACCCAGCATTTT.

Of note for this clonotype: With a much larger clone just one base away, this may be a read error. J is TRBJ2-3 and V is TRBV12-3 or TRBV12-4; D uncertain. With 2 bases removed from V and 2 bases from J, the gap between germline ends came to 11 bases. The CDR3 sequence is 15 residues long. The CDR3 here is CASSLRATPTDTQYF. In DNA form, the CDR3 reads TGTGCCAGCAGTTTACGGGCTACCCCCACAGATACGCAGTATTTT.

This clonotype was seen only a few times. CDR3 sequence: CASSSLAGGQFF. The CDR3 DNA follows: TGTGCCAGCAGCTCCTTAGCGGGAGGACAGTTCTTC. This chain uses TRBV7-9 with TRBJ2-1, with 10 bases lining up with TRBD2. Germline V gene lookup returns CDR1 SEHNR and CDR2 FQNEAQ (reference sequence). CDR3 size: 12 residues. J gave up 13 bases and V 4 bases, and 4 bases lay outside the gene matches.